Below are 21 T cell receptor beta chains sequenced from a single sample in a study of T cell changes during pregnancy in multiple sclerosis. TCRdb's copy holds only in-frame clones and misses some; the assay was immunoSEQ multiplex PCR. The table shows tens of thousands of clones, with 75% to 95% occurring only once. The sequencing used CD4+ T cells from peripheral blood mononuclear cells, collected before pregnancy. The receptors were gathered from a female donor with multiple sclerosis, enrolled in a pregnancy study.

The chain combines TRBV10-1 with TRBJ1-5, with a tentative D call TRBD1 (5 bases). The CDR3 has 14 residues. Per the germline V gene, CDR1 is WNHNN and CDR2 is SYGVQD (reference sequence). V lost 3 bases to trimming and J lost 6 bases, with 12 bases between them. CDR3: CASSDGAVPQPQHF. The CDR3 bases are TGCGCCAGCAGTGATGGGGCAGTTCCTCAGCCCCAGCATTTT.

The CDR3 here is CASRADGEGGYTF. The CDR3 bases are TGTGCCAGCAGGGCGGACGGTGAGGGTGGCTACACCTTC. The chain links TRBV6-4 to TRBJ1-2; D ambiguous. Germline assignment: CDR1 MRHNA and CDR2 SNTAGT. V lost 6 bases and J 7 bases, leaving 15 bases between the germline ends. The CDR3 extends over 13 amino acids.

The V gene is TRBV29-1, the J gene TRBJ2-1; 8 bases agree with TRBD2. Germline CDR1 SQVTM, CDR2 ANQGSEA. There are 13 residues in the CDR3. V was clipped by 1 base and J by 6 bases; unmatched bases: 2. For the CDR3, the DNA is TGCAGCGTTGAAGCGGGAGGGACCAATGAGCAGTTCTTC. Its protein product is CSVEAGGTNEQFF.

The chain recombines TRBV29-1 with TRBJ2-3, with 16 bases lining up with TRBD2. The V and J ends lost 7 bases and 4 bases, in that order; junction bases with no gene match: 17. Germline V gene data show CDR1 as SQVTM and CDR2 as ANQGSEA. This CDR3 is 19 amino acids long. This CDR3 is CSAKPLPGLAGGASDTQYF. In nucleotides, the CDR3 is TGCAGCGCAAAACCTTTACCGGGACTAGCGGGAGGGGCTTCAGATACGCAGTATTTT.

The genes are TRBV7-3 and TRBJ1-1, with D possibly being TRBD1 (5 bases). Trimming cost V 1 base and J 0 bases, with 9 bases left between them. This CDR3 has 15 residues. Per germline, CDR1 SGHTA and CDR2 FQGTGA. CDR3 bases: TGTGCCAGCAGCTTAATGGCAGGGTTGAACACTGAAGCTTTCTTT. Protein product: CASSLMAGLNTEAFF.

In nucleotides, the CDR3 is TGCGCCAGCAGCCAAGATTTCGACGGACAGTTGTATGGCTACACCTTC. Translating it yields CASSQDFDGQLYGYTF. The chain recombines TRBV4-1 with TRBJ1-2; D perhaps matches TRBD1 (6 bases). Per the germline V gene, CDR1 is MGHRA and CDR2 is YSYEKL. Deletions cut 0 bases from V and 5 bases from J, with 16 bases between. The CDR3 is 16 residues long.

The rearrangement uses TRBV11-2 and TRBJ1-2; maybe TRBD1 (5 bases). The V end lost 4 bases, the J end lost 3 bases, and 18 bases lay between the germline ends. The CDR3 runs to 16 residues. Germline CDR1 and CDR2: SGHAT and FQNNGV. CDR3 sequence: CASSSSWGVFDYGYTF. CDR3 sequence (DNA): TGTGCCAGCAGCTCCAGTTGGGGGGTATTTGACTATGGCTACACCTTC. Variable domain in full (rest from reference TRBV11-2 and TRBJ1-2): EAGVAQSPRYKIIEKRQSVAFWCNPISGHATLYWYQQILGQGPKLLIQFQNNGVVDDSQLPKDRFSAERLKGVDSTLKIQPAKLEDSAVYLCASSSSWGVFDYGYTFGSGTRLTVV.

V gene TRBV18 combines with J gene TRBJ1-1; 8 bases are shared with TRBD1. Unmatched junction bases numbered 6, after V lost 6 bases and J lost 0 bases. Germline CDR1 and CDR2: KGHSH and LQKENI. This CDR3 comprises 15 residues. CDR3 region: CASSSGTGLNTEAFF. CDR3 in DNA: TGTGCCAGCTCTTCCGGGACAGGATTGAACACTGAAGCTTTCTTT.

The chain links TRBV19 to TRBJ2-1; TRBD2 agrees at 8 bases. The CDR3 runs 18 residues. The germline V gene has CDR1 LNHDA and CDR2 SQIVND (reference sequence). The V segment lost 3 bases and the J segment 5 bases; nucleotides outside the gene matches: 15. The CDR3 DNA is TGTGCCAGTAGTATTAGCGGACTAGCCTGGCAAAAGGACAATGAGCAGTTCTTC. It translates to CASSISGLAWQKDNEQFF.

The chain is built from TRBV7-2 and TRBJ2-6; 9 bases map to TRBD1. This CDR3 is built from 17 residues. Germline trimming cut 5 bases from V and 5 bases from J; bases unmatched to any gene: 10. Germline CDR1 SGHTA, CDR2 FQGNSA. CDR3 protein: CASSLAGQGRRANVLTF. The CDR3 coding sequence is TGTGCCAGCAGCCTCGCGGGACAGGGAAGGAGGGCCAACGTCCTGACTTTC.

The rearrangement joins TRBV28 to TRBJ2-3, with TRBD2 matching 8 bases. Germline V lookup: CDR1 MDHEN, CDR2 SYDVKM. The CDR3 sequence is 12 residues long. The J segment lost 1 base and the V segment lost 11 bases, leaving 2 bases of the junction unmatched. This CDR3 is CAGAGGTDTQYF. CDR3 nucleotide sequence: TGTGCCGGAGCGGGAGGCACAGATACGCAGTATTTT.

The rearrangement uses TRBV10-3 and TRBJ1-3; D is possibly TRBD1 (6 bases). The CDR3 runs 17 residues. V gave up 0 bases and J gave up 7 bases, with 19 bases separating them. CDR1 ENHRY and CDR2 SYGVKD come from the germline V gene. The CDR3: CAISESTGGGIRNTIYF. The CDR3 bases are TGTGCCATCAGTGAGTCGACAGGCGGGGGGATTCGGAACACCATATATTTT.

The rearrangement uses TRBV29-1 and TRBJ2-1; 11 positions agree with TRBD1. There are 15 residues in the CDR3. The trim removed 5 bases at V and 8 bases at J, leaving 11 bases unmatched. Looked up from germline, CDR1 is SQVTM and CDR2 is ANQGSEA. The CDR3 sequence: CSVCLGTGGIYEQFF. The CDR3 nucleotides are TGCAGCGTTTGCCTTGGGACAGGGGGAATCTATGAGCAGTTCTTC.

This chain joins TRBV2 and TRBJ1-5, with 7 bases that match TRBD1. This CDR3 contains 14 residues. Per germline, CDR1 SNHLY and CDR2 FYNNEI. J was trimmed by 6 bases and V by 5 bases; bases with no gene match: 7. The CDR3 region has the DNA TGTGCCAGCAGTCCACAGGGGACGGGTCAGCCCCAGCATTTT. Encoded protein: CASSPQGTGQPQHF.

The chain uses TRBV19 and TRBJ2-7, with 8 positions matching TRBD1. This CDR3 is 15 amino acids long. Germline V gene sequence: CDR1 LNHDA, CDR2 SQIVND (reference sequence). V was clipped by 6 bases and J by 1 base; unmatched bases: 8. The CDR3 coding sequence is TGTGCCAGTAGCGACAGGGGTGGTAAGTCCTACGAGCAGTACTTC. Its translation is CASSDRGGKSYEQYF.

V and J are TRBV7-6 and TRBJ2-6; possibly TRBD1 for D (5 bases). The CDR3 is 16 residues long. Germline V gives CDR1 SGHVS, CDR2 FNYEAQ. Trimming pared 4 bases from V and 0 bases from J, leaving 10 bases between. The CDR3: CASSSRAHSGANVLTF. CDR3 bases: TGTGCCAGCAGCTCCAGGGCCCACTCTGGGGCCAACGTCCTGACTTTC.

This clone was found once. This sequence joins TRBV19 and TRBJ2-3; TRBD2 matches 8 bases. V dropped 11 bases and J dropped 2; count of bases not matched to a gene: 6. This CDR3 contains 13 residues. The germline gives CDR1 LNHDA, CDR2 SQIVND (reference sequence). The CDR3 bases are TGTGCCTCCGGGACTAGGAACACAGATACGCAGTATTTT. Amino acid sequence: CASGTRNTDTQYF. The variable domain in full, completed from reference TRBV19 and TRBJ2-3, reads DGGITQSPKYLFRKEGQNVTLSCEQNLNHDAMYWYRQDPGQGLRLIYYSQIVNDFQKGDIAEGYSVSREKKESFPLTVTSAQKNPTAFYLCASGTRNTDTQYFGPGTRLTVL.

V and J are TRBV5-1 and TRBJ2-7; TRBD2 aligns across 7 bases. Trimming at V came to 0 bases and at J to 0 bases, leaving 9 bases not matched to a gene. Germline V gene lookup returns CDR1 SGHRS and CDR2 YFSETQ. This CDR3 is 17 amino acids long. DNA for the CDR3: TGCGCCAGCAGCTTGGCTCCGTCGCGCGGGAGCTCCTACGAGCAGTACTTC. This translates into CASSLAPSRGSSYEQYF.

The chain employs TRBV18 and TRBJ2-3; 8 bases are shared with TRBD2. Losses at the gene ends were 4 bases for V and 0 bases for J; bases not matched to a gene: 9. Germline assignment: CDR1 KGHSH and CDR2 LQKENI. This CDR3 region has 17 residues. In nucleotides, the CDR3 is TGTGCCAGCTCACTCGGAGGGACTAGTGGGAGCACAGATACGCAGTATTTT. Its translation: CASSLGGTSGSTDTQYF.

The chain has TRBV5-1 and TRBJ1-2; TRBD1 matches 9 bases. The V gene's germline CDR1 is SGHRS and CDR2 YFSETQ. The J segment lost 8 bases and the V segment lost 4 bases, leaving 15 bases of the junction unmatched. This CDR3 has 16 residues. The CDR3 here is CASSPPRKGQGQGYTF. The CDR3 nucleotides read TGCGCCAGCAGCCCACCCCGCAAAGGACAGGGGCAAGGCTACACCTTC.

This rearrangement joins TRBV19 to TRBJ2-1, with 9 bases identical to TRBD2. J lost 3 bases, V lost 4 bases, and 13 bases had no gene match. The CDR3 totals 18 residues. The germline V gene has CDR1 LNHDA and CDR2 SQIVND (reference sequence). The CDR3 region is CASSTRRDAGGFYNEQFF. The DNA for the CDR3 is TGTGCCAGTAGTACCCGACGGGACGCGGGAGGGTTCTACAATGAGCAGTTCTTC.